These 15 T cell receptor beta chains were sequenced from one sample in a study of T cells in Graves' hyperthyroidism and ophthalmopathy (dated by TCRdb to between 2018 and 2021). Libraries came from multiplex PCR. The sequencer listed for this sample is Illumina HiSeq 2000. The TCR beta CDR3 regions were amplified from RNA transcripts. The first round of RT-PCR for the TCR CDR3 was performed with the HTBI primer set and the Qiagen OneStep RT-PCR kit. The public reads were quality trimmed at Q25 with fastp and then assembled into clones with MiXCR by TCRdb, keeping productive beta chains. Each entry merges the rows of one CDR3 protein and shows their most common DNA and genes. This sample lists roughly 350,000 distinct CDR3 sequences; more than 14% were detected once. The top ten hold about 19% of the sample. The sequenced sample was blood. The receptors come from a woman in her 30s with Graves' ophthalmopathy.

This clonotype appeared many times. This sequence joins TRBV20-1 and TRBJ2-2; 9 bases align to TRBD1. The V segment lost 6 bases and the J segment 10 bases; nucleotides outside the gene matches: 12. Germline V lookup: CDR1 DFQATT, CDR2 SNEGSKA (reference sequence). This CDR3 comprises 14 residues. The CDR3 DNA sequence: TGCAGTGCATTGGACAGGGGAGCACCGGAGGAGCTGTTTTTT. Amino acids: CSALDRGAPEELFF.

This clonotype was seen at least ten times. The chain has TRBV5-8 and TRBJ1-1; 7 bases agree with TRBD1. The CDR3 is made up of 15 amino acids. CDR1 and CDR2 from the germline V gene are SGHTS and YDEGEE. The junction had 8 bases not matched to a gene; V was cut back by 2 bases and J by 4 bases. CDR3 amino acids: CASSLDRVPSTEAFF. The DNA of the CDR3 is TGTGCCAGCAGCTTAGACAGGGTCCCTAGCACTGAAGCTTTCTTT.

This clonotype was seen ten or more times. The chain carries TRBV12-3 or TRBV12-4 and TRBJ2-1; the D gene is possibly TRBD2 (6 bases). CDR3 length: 14 residues. V was trimmed by 4 bases and J by 9 bases, leaving 16 bases between them. The CDR3: CASSWTAGPSEQFF. The CDR3 DNA sequence: TGTGCCAGCAGTTGGACGGCGGGGCCCTCTGAGCAGTTCTTC.

The gene calls are TRBV7-9 and TRBJ1-2; 7 bases map to TRBD1. V dropped 8 bases and J dropped 3; count of bases not matched to a gene: 6. There are 13 residues in the CDR3. CDR1 is SEHNR and CDR2 is FQNEAQ in the germline V gene (reference sequence). Written as DNA, the CDR3 is TGTGCCAGCGGCCGGGACAGTTACTATGGCTACACCTTC. Translation: CASGRDSYYGYTF.

Ten or more counts support this clonotype. The chain has TRBV15 and TRBJ1-1; D ambiguous. CDR3 length equals 17 residues. Germline V gives CDR1 LNHNV, CDR2 YYDKDF (reference sequence). Trimming shortened V by 1 base and J by 1 base, and 16 bases separated the two germline ends. The CDR3: CATSRVVGVGSNTEAFF. CDR3 coding DNA: TGTGCCACCAGCAGAGTCGTAGGTGTAGGGTCGAACACTGAAGCTTTCTTT.

This clonotype was recorded many times. This chain links TRBV30 with TRBJ1-1, with 7 bases fitting TRBD1. The junction had 8 bases not matched to a gene; V was cut back by 0 bases and J by 4 bases. CDR3 length equals 15 residues. Germline CDR1 and CDR2: GTSNPN and SVGIG (reference sequence). CDR3 nucleotides: TGTGCCTGGAGTGTCCAGACAGGGAGGGCCACTGAAGCTTTCTTT. The encoded protein is CAWSVQTGRATEAFF.

This clonotype was counted ten times or more. CDR3 sequence reads: CASSPFETQFQETQYF. In DNA, the CDR3 is TGTGCCAGCTCACCTTTCGAGACCCAATTCCAAGAGACCCAGTACTTC. The rearrangement joins TRBV18 to TRBJ2-5; D gene unclear. V shed 3 bases and J shed 1 base, with 15 bases lying between them. The CDR3 has 16 residues. In germline, CDR1 is KGHSH, CDR2 LQKENI. The full variable domain, rest sourced from reference TRBV18 and TRBJ2-5, is NAGVMQNPRHLVRRRGQEARLRCSPMKGHSHVYWYRQLPEEGLKFMVYLQKENIIDESGMPKERFSAEFPKEGPSILRIQQVVRGDSAAYFCASSPFETQFQETQYFGPGTRLLVL.

A few counts support this clonotype. The chain joins TRBV4-1 to TRBJ2-7; D remains ambiguous. In germline, CDR1 is MGHRA, CDR2 YSYEKL. Trimming pared 1 base from V and 1 base from J, leaving 8 bases between. The CDR3 consists of 14 residues. The CDR3 spells CASSQGLTSYEQYF. DNA for the CDR3: TGCGCCAGCAGCCAAGGGCTGACGTCCTACGAGCAGTACTTC.

Many counts were recorded for this clonotype. The genes are TRBV11-2 and TRBJ2-7; 14 nucleotides agree with TRBD2. V dropped 8 bases and J dropped 0; count of bases not matched to a gene: 6. Per germline, CDR1 SGHAT and CDR2 FQNNGV. The CDR3 runs 16 residues. CDR3 in DNA: TGTGCCAGCGCGGGACTAGCGGGGGCCAGCTCCTACGAGCAGTACTTC. It encodes CASAGLAGASSYEQYF.

This clonotype was seen at least ten times. The chain employs TRBV2 and TRBJ2-7; D is unclear. Germline V gene lookup returns CDR1 SNHLY and CDR2 FYNNEI. This CDR3 spans 14 amino acids. V was clipped by 10 bases and J by 1 base, with 17 bases between them. The CDR3 here is CATHPPHRSYEQYF. In DNA, the CDR3 is TGTGCCACCCATCCCCCACACCGATCCTACGAGCAGTACTTC.

This clonotype has a count of ten or more. The chain is built from TRBV3-1 and TRBJ1-3, with D unclear. Per germline, CDR1 LGHDT and CDR2 YNNKEL (reference sequence). This CDR3 has 12 residues. Trimming cost V 2 bases and J 4 bases, with 3 bases left between them. This CDR3 is CASSQRGNTIYF. Written as DNA, the CDR3 is TGTGCCAGCAGCCAACGCGGAAACACCATATATTTT.

This clonotype was seen repeatedly, ten times or more. J is TRBJ2-7 and V is TRBV7-2, with a weak D call TRBD1 (5 bases). The V end lost 1 base, the J end lost 2 bases, and 12 bases lay between the germline ends. The CDR3 length is 15 residues. Germline CDR1 SGHTA, CDR2 FQGNSA. The CDR3 DNA follows: TGTGCCAGCAGCTTAGTAGGGGCAGCACCCTACGAGCAGTACTTC. This codes for CASSLVGAAPYEQYF.

This clonotype was counted a few times. The chain has TRBV5-5 and TRBJ1-2, with D hard to call. The CDR3 length is 15 residues. Germline values: CDR1 SGHKS, CDR2 YYEKEE (reference sequence). The germline V and J ends were trimmed by 0 bases and 4 bases, with 13 bases remaining between them. The CDR3 region has the DNA TGTGCCAGCAGCTTGGGTGGACTCCAGACCTATGGCTACACCTTC. It yields the protein CASSLGGLQTYGYTF. Using reference TRBV5-5 and TRBJ1-2 for the parts outside the CDR3, the full variable domain is DAGVTQSPTHLIKTRGQQVTLRCSPISGHKSVSWYQQVLGQGPQFIFQYYEKEERGRGNFPDRFSARQFPNYSSELNVNALLLGDSALYLCASSLGGLQTYGYTFGSGTRLTVV.

This sequence joins TRBV5-6 and TRBJ2-3; D remains unclear. V dropped 2 bases and J dropped 6 bases, with 10 bases sitting between them. The CDR3 extends over 13 amino acids. Germline loops: CDR1 SGHDT, CDR2 YYEEEE. The CDR3 sequence is CASSFWNRDTQYF. CDR3 nucleotide sequence: TGTGCCAGCAGCTTCTGGAACCGGGATACGCAGTATTTT. The full variable domain, in which reference TRBV5-6 and TRBJ2-3 provide the parts outside the CDR3, is DAGVTQSPTHLIKTRGQQVTLRCSPKSGHDTVSWYQQALGQGPQFIFQYYEEEERQRGNFPDRFSGHQFPNYSSELNVNALLLGDSALYLCASSFWNRDTQYFGPGTRLTVL.

This clonotype occurred many times. The chain has TRBV2 and TRBJ1-1, with 7 nucleotides matching TRBD1. CDR1 and CDR2 (germline): SNHLY, FYNNEI. The CDR3 covers 15 residues. J lost 4 bases, V lost 11 bases, and 16 bases had no gene match. This CDR3 reads CAGRGGRTTVTEAFF. For the CDR3, the DNA is TGTGCCGGAAGAGGGGGCAGAACCACCGTCACTGAAGCTTTCTTT.